These 9 T cell receptor beta chains were sequenced from one sample in a study of OX40 agonist ivuxolimab in advanced cancers. The assay was immunoSEQ multiplex PCR, and TCRdb's table has in-frame clones only and misses some. The table lists roughly 80,000 clones, approximately 89% of them singletons. The starting material was CD4+ or CD8+ T cells sorted from blood, obtained in a trial of the OX40 agonist ivuxolimab. These receptors were obtained from an adult with an advanced solid tumor such as melanoma, head and neck, liver or kidney cancer.

This clone appeared once. The chain links TRBV19 to TRBJ1-5; maybe TRBD1 (6 bases). CDR1 is LNHDA, CDR2 SQIVND, per germline (reference sequence). The V gene lost 3 bases and the J gene lost 5 bases, with 11 bases spanning the gap. The CDR3 length is 14 residues. CDR3 sequence (DNA): TGTGCCAGTAGTATCGGGGGGGGCCATCAGCCCCAGCATTTT. This encodes CASSIGGGHQPQHF. The full variable domain, rest sourced from reference TRBV19 and TRBJ1-5, is DGGITQSPKYLFRKEGQNVTLSCEQNLNHDAMYWYRQDPGQGLRLIYYSQIVNDFQKGDIAEGYSVSREKKESFPLTVTSAQKNPTAFYLCASSIGGGHQPQHFGDGTRLSIL.

V is TRBV5-3 and J is TRBJ2-7, with 7 nucleotides matching TRBD1. TRBV5-3 is an open reading frame, and its role is uncertain. V lost 8 bases to trimming and J lost 3 bases; unmatched junction nucleotides: 8. There are 13 residues in the CDR3. In DNA form, the CDR3 reads TGTGCCAGCACCGTCCGGGACAGCTACGAGCAGTACTTC. This gives the protein CASTVRDSYEQYF.

This clone has only a few counts. CDR3 bases: TGTGCCAGCCATCGTTCAGGGGCTCTTGGCTACACCTTC. Protein product: CASHRSGALGYTF. The chain couples TRBV2 to TRBJ1-2; TRBD1 is a possible D gene (6 bases). The CDR3 totals 13 residues. Germline V lookup: CDR1 SNHLY, CDR2 FYNNEI. Trimming left V 8 bases short and J 7 bases short, with 17 bases between.

This clone has only a few counts. The chain is built from TRBV10-3 and TRBJ2-1, with 8 nucleotides matching TRBD1. The J segment lost 7 bases and the V segment lost 6 bases, leaving 11 bases of the junction unmatched. CDR1 is ENHRY and CDR2 is SYGVKD in the germline V gene. This CDR3 has 15 residues. CDR3 protein: CAIRNDRGDGNEQFF. CDR3 DNA sequence: TGTGCCATCAGGAACGACAGGGGAGATGGAAATGAGCAGTTCTTC.

The CDR3 is CASSPKSSNQPQHF. The CDR3 region has the DNA TGTGCCAGCAGCCCGAAGTCTAGCAATCAGCCCCAGCATTTT. The V gene is TRBV7-2, the J gene TRBJ1-5, with D unclear. The CDR3 consists of 14 residues. Germline lookup yields CDR1 SGHTA and CDR2 FQGNSA. The V end was cut by 5 bases, the J end by 0 bases, with 8 bases between.

This CDR3 reads CASSQGDTQYF. CDR3 in DNA: TGTGCCAGCAGCCAGGGGGATACGCAGTATTTT. The J gene is TRBJ2-3, the V gene TRBV14, with D unresolved. From germline, CDR1 is SGHDN and CDR2 FVKESK. V dropped 3 bases and J dropped 6 bases, with 4 bases sitting between them. The CDR3 consists of 11 residues. The whole variable domain, filled in from reference TRBV14 and TRBJ2-3, reads EAGVTQFPSHSVIEKGQTVTLRCDPISGHDNLYWYRRVMGKEIKFLLHFVKESKQDESGMPNNRFLAERTGGTYSTLKVQPAELEDSGVYFCASSQGDTQYFGPGTRLTVL.

As to this clone: The same CDR3 can be traced to other DNA sequences in this sample. V gene TRBV28 combines with J gene TRBJ1-5; D not certain. The germline V gene has CDR1 MDHEN and CDR2 SYDVKM. The V end was cut by 2 bases, the J end by 1 base, with 6 bases between. The CDR3 is 14 residues long. The CDR3 DNA sequence: TGTGCCAGCAGTTTAGGTGGCAGCAATCAGCCCCAGCATTTT. Protein product: CASSLGGSNQPQHF.

The chain carries TRBV11-3 and TRBJ2-2, with a possible D match to TRBD1 (5 bases). Per germline, CDR1 SGHNT and CDR2 YENEEA. Trimming removed 5 bases from V and 4 bases from J, with 14 bases in between. The CDR3 contains 15 residues. The CDR3 bases are TGTGCCAGCAGCCCCCCCGGACATCGCACCGGGGAGCTGTTTTTT. Protein product: CASSPPGHRTGELFF.

The chain combines TRBV29-1 with TRBJ1-5; the match to TRBD1 covers 8 bases. Germline V CDR1 and CDR2: SQVTM, ANQGSEA. The CDR3 length is 14 residues. The V gene end was trimmed by 6 bases and the J gene end by 4 bases; junction bases not matched to a gene: 8. CDR3 protein: CSVAQGGPNQPQHF. CDR3 DNA sequence: TGCAGCGTCGCACAGGGGGGACCGAATCAGCCCCAGCATTTT. The entire variable domain, with the rest obtained from reference TRBV29-1 and TRBJ1-5, is as follows: SAVISQKPSRDICQRGTSLTIQCQVDSQVTMMFWYRQQPGQSLTLIATANQGSEATYESGFVIDKFPISRPNLTFSTLTVSNMSPEDSSIYLCSVAQGGPNQPQHFGDGTRLSIL.